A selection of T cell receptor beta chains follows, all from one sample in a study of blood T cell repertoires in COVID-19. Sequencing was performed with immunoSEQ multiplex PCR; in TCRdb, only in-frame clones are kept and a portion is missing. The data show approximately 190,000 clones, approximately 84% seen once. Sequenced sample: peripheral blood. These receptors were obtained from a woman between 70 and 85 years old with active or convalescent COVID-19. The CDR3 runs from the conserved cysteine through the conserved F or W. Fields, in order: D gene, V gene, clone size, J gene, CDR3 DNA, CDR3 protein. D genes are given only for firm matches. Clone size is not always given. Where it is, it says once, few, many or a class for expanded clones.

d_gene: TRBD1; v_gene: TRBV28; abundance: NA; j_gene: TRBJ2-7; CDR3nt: TGTGCCAGCAGTCTAACCGGGACAGGGGGCGCCGAGCAGTACTTC; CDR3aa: CASSLTGTGGAEQYF
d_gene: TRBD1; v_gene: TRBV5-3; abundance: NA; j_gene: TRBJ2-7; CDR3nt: TGTGCCAGAAGCTTCCGGGACAGGGGGTCCGAGCAGTACTTC; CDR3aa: CARSFRDRGSEQYF
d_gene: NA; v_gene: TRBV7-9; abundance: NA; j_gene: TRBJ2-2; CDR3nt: TGTGCCAGCAGCTTACTCGCAGGGGCGTCGGTTTTCCGGGAGCTGTTTTTT; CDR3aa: CASSLLAGASVFRELFF
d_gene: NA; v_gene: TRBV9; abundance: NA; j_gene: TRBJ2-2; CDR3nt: TGTGCCAGCAGCACGCGACAGAACAGATTGAACACCGGGGAGCTGTTTTTT; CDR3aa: CASSTRQNRLNTGELFF
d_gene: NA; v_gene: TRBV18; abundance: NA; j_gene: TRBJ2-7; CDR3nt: TGTGCCAGCTCAAAACAGGGGAGGAACGAGCAGTACTTC; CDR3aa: CASSKQGRNEQYF
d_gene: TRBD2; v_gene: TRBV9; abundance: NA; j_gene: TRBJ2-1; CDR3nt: TGTGCCAGCAGCGTAGTTAGCGGGAGTCCCTACAATGAGCAGTTCTTC; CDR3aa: CASSVVSGSPYNEQFF
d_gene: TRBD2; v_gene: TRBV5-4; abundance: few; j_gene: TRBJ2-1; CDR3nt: TGTGCCAGCAGCCGGGGGAGGGCTAGCGGACACAATGAGCAGTTCTTC; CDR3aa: CASSRGRASGHNEQFF
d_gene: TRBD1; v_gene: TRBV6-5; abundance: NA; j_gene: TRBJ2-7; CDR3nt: TGTGCCAGCAGGAGACAGGGGGCCCCCTACGAGCAGTACTTC; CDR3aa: CASRRQGAPYEQYF
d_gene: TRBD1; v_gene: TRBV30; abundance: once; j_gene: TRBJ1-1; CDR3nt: TGTGCCTGGAGTGCCGGACAGGGGCGGTTCACTGAAGCTTTCTTT; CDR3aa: CAWSAGQGRFTEAFF
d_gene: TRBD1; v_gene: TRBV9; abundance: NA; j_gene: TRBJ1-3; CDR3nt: TGTGCCAGCAGCTCGCCGGGACAGCCAAACTCTGGAAACACCATATATTTT; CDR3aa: CASSSPGQPNSGNTIYF
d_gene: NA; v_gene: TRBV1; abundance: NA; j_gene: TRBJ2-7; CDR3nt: TGCACCACCACGAAGGGACTAGTGCCTCACGCGTACTTC; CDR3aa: CTTTKGLVPHAYF
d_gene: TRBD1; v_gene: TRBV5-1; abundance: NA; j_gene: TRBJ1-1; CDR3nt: TGCGCCAGCAGCTTGCGAGCGGGACAGGGCACCGGGACTGAAGCTTTCTTT; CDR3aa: CASSLRAGQGTGTEAFF
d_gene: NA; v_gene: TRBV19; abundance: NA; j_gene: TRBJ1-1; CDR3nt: TGTGCCAGTAGTAAGACAATGAACACTGAAGCTTTCTTT; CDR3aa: CASSKTMNTEAFF
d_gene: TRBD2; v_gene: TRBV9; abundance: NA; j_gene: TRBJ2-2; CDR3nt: TGTGCCAGCAGCGCCATAGCGGGAGGGCGGACCGGGGAGCTGTTTTTT; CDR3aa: CASSAIAGGRTGELFF
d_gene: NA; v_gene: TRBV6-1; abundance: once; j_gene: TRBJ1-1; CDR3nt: TGTGCCAGCAGTGAAGCGCTAGAAGCTTTCTTT; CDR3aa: CASSEALEAFF
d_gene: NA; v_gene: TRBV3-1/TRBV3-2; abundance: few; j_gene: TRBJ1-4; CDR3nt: TGTGCCAGCAGCTCAGGGATCACTAATGAAAAACTGTTTTTT; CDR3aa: CASSSGITNEKLFF
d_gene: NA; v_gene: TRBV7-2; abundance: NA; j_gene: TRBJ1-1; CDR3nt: TGTGCCAGCAGCTTAACTCCGGGGGTGGACATGAACACTGAAGCTTTCTTT; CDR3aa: CASSLTPGVDMNTEAFF
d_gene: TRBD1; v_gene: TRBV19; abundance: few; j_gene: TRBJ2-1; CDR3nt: TGTGCCAGTAGTATAGTCAGGGGGCGCCTAGGAAATGAGCAGTTCTTC; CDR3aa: CASSIVRGRLGNEQFF
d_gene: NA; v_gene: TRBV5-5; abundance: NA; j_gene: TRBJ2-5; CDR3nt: TGTGCCAGCAGCTTGGTGGTGCGGCAAGAGACCCAGTACTTC; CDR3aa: CASSLVVRQETQYF
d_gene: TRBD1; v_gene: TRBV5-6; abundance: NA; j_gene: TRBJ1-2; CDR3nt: TGTGCCAGCAGCTTGGCAGGACAGGGCGGCTATGGCTACACCTTC; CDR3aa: CASSLAGQGGYGYTF
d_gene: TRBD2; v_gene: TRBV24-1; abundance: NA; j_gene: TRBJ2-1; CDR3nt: TGTGCCACCAGTGATTTAAGGGGGTATGAGACTAGCGGGAGGAAATACAATGAGCAGTTCTTC; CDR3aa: CATSDLRGYETSGRKYNEQFF
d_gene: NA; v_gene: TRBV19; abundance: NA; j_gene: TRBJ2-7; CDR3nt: TGTGCCAGTAGTATAGGCCAGGGTGCGGCCTACGAGCAGTACTTC; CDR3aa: CASSIGQGAAYEQYF
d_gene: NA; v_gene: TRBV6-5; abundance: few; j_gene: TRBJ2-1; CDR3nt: TGTGCCAGCAGGTATAGCGTAACTCACAATGAGCAGTTCTTC; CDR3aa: CASRYSVTHNEQFF
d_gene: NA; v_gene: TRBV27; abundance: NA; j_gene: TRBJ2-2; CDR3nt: TGTGCCAGCAGTTTAGGGGGCGGGTGGACCGGGGAGCTGTTTTTT; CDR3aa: CASSLGGGWTGELFF
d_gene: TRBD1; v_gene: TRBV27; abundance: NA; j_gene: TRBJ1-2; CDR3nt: TGTGCCAGCAGTATCGACAGGGGTTATGGGCATGGCTACACCTTC; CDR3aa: CASSIDRGYGHGYTF
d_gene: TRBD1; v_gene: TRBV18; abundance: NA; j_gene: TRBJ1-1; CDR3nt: TGTGCCAGCCTAAGACAGGGGGGGGACACTGAAGCTTTCTTT; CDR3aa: CASLRQGGDTEAFF
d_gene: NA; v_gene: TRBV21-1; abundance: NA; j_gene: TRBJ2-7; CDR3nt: TGTGCCAGCAGCGCGAAAAAAAAGAGGGTCCGGGACAGGCACACCTACGAGCAGTACTTC; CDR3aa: CASSAKKKRVRDRHTYEQYF
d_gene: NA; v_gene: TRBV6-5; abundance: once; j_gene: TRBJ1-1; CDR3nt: TGTGCCAGCAGTTACCCGGGGGGCGGGGTGGAAGCTTTCTTT; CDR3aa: CASSYPGGGVEAFF
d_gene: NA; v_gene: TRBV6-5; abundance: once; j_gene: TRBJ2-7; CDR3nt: TGTGCCAGCAGAGACTCGAACCCGTCCTACGAGCAGTACTTC; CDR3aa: CASRDSNPSYEQYF
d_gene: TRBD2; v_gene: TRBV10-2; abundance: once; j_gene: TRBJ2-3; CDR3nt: TGCGCCAGCAGCAGACCTAGCGGGACCACAGATACGCAGTATTTT; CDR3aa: CASSRPSGTTDTQYF
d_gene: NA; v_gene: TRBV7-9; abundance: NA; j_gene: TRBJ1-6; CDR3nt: TGTGCCAGCAGCTTCTTGCCCCCTGCGGCCCTCCACTTT; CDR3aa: CASSFLPPAALHF
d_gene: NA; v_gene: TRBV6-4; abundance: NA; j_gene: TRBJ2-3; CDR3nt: TGTGCCAGCAGTGACGGGGGCATCACAGATACGCAGTATTTT; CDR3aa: CASSDGGITDTQYF
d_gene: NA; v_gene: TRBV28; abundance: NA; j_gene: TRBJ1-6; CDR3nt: TGTGCCAGCAGTTTTTGGGGCCTAGGGGAGGGGCATTCACCCCTCCACTTT; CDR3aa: CASSFWGLGEGHSPLHF
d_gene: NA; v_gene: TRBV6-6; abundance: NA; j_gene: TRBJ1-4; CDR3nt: TGTGCCAGCAGCACCGGACAGTCTAATGAAAAACTGTTTTTT; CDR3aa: CASSTGQSNEKLFF
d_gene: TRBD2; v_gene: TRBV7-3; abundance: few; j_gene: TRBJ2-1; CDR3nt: TGTGCCAGCAGCTTAACCCCCCAGGGACTAGCGGGCCCCAATGAGCAGTTCTTC; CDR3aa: CASSLTPQGLAGPNEQFF
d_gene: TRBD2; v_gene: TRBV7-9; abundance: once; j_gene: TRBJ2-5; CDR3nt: TGTGCCAGCAGCCCACCCTATTGGCGGGAGGGTTTGGAGACCCAGTACTTC; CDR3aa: CASSPPYWREGLETQYF
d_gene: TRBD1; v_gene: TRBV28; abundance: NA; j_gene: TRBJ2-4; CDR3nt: TGTGCCACTAACGTACAGGGGAGCCTCCAGGGCTTC; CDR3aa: CATNVQGSLQGF
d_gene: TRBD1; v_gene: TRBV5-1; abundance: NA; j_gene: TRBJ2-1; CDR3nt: TGCGCCAGCAGCTACGACAGGGTATACAATGAGCAGTTCTTC; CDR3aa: CASSYDRVYNEQFF
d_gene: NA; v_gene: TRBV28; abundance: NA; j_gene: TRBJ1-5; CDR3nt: TGTGCCAGCAGCTATAATCAGCCCCAGCATTTT; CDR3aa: CASSYNQPQHF
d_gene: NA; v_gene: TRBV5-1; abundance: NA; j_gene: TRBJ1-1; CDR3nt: TGCGCCAGCAGCTTGGATGGGGGACTCACTGAAGCTTTCTTT; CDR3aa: CASSLDGGLTEAFF
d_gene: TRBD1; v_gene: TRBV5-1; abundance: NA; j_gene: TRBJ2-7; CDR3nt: TGCGCCAGCAGCTACACAGGGGGTTACTACGAGCAGTACTTC; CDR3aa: CASSYTGGYYEQYF
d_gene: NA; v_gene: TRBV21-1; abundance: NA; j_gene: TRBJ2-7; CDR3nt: TGTGCCAGCAGCAAACAGGTCGACTACGAGCAGTACTTC; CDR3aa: CASSKQVDYEQYF
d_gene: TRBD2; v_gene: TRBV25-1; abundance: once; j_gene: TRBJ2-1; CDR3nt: TGTGCCAGCAACGGGAGGGCCTACAATGAGCAGTTCTTC; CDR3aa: CASNGRAYNEQFF
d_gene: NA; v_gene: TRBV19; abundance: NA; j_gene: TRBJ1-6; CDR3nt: TGTGCCAGTAGCATGGTACACCTCTCCTATAATTCACCCCTCCACTTT; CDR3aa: CASSMVHLSYNSPLHF
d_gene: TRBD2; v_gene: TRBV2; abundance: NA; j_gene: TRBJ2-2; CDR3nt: TGTGCCAGCAGTGAGGGCGGGAGGGCAACCGGGGAGCTGTTTTTT; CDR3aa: CASSEGGRATGELFF
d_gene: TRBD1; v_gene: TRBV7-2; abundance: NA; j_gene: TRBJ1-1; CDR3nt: TGTGCCAGCAGCCAAACAGGGGTAAATACTGAAGCTTTCTTT; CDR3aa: CASSQTGVNTEAFF
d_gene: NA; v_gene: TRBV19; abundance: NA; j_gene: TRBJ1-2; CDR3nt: TGTGCCAGTAGTTTACGACAGTTTAAGGATGGCTACACCTTC; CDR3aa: CASSLRQFKDGYTF
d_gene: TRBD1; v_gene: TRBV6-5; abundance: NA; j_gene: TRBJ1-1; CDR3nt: TGTGCCAGCAGAGCGGACAGGGGTGGTACGGCTGAAGCTTTCTTT; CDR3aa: CASRADRGGTAEAFF
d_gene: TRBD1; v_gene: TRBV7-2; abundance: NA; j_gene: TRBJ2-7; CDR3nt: TGTGCCAGCAGCTTAGCTCGGGGAGGTTGGGACAGGGGTTCCTACGAGCAGTACTTC; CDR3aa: CASSLARGGWDRGSYEQYF
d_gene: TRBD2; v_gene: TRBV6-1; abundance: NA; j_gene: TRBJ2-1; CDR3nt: TGTGCCAGCAGTGAGAGCGGGACGTGGGTGGATGAGCAGTTCTTC; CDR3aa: CASSESGTWVDEQFF
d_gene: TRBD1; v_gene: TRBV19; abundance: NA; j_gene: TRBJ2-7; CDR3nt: TGTGCCAGTAGTCCCGGGACAGGCTACGAGCAGTACTTC; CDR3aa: CASSPGTGYEQYF
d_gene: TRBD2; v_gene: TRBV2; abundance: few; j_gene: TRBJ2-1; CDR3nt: TGTGCCAGCACGCGGGAGAGGAACAATGAGCAGTTCTTC; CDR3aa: CASTRERNNEQFF
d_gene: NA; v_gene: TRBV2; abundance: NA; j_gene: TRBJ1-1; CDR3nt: TGTGCCAGCAGTGGAGTAGAAGCTTTCTTT; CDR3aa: CASSGVEAFF